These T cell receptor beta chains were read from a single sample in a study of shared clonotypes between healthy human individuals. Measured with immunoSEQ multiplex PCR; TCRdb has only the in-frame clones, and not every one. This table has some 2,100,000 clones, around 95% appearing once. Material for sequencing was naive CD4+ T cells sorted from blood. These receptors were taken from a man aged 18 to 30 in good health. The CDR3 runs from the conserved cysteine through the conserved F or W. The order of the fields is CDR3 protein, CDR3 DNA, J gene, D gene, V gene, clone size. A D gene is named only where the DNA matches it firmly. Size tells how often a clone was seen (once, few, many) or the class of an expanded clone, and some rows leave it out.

CDR3 protein: CASSDHRGNTEAFF
CDR3 DNA: TGTGCCAGCAGTGATCACAGGGGAAACACTGAAGCTTTCTTT
J gene: TRBJ1-1
D gene: TRBD1
V gene: TRBV6-1
clone size: NA

CDR3 protein: CAIRNQGSTEAFF
CDR3 DNA: TGTGCCATCAGAAATCAGGGGAGCACTGAAGCTTTCTTT
J gene: TRBJ1-1
D gene: NA
V gene: TRBV10-3
clone size: NA

CDR3 protein: CASSQGTSGSYNEQFF
CDR3 DNA: TGTGCCAGCAGTCAAGGGACTAGCGGGTCCTACAATGAGCAGTTCTTC
J gene: TRBJ2-1
D gene: TRBD2
V gene: TRBV6-1
clone size: once

CDR3 protein: CASRSDRGREKLFF
CDR3 DNA: TGCGCCAGCCGATCGGACAGGGGGCGAGAAAAACTGTTTTTT
J gene: TRBJ1-4
D gene: TRBD1
V gene: TRBV10-1
clone size: NA

CDR3 protein: CASSQGLAETQYF
CDR3 DNA: TGTGCCAGCAGCCAAGGGCTAGCGGAGACCCAGTACTTC
J gene: TRBJ2-5
D gene: NA
V gene: TRBV14
clone size: NA

CDR3 protein: CASRFGDRDYNEQFF
CDR3 DNA: TGTGCCAGCAGATTTGGGGACAGGGACTACAATGAGCAGTTCTTC
J gene: TRBJ2-1
D gene: TRBD1
V gene: TRBV6-5
clone size: NA

CDR3 protein: CAIGEGLAGVVSYEQYF
CDR3 DNA: TGTGCCATCGGAGAGGGACTAGCGGGAGTAGTATCCTACGAGCAGTACTTC
J gene: TRBJ2-7
D gene: TRBD2
V gene: TRBV10-3
clone size: NA

CDR3 protein: CASRPGAPSYEQYF
CDR3 DNA: TGTGCCAGCAGGCCCGGCGCCCCCTCCTACGAGCAGTACTTC
J gene: TRBJ2-7
D gene: NA
V gene: TRBV2
clone size: NA

CDR3 protein: CASSLTGTGGSYEQYF
CDR3 DNA: TGCGCCAGCAGCTTAACCGGGACAGGGGGCTCCTACGAGCAGTACTTC
J gene: TRBJ2-7
D gene: TRBD1
V gene: TRBV5-1
clone size: NA

CDR3 protein: CASSLAGSLDTQYF
CDR3 DNA: TGTGCCAGCAGTTTAGCGGGGAGCTTGGATACGCAGTATTTT
J gene: TRBJ2-3
D gene: NA
V gene: TRBV28
clone size: NA

CDR3 protein: CASRLGGQGTYEQYF
CDR3 DNA: TGTGCCAGCAGATTGGGTGGACAGGGAACTTACGAGCAGTACTTC
J gene: TRBJ2-7
D gene: TRBD1
V gene: TRBV11-2
clone size: NA

CDR3 protein: CSVAVGETQYF
CDR3 DNA: TGCAGCGTCGCGGTGGGAGAGACCCAGTACTTC
J gene: TRBJ2-5
D gene: NA
V gene: TRBV29-1
clone size: NA

CDR3 protein: CASSPDRGKSYEQYF
CDR3 DNA: TGTGCCAGCAGCCCAGACAGGGGAAAATCCTACGAGCAGTACTTC
J gene: TRBJ2-7
D gene: TRBD1
V gene: TRBV7-9
clone size: NA

CDR3 protein: CASSYSLGQQETQYF
CDR3 DNA: TGTGCCAGCAGTTACTCCCTCGGGCAGCAAGAGACCCAGTACTTC
J gene: TRBJ2-5
D gene: NA
V gene: TRBV6-5
clone size: NA

CDR3 protein: CASSAGGSTDTQYF
CDR3 DNA: TGTGCCAGCAGCGCCGGGGGATCTACAGATACGCAGTATTTT
J gene: TRBJ2-3
D gene: NA
V gene: TRBV9
clone size: NA

CDR3 protein: CASSDHSYLEQFF
CDR3 DNA: TGTGCCAGCAGTGACCACAGTTACCTTGAGCAGTTCTTC
J gene: TRBJ2-1
D gene: NA
V gene: TRBV25-1
clone size: NA

CDR3 protein: CASSRTQGGNTIYF
CDR3 DNA: TGCGCCAGCAGCCGCACACAGGGAGGAAACACCATATATTTT
J gene: TRBJ1-3
D gene: NA
V gene: TRBV4-1
clone size: NA

CDR3 protein: CATLQGFGETQYF
CDR3 DNA: TGTGCCACTTTACAGGGTTTCGGGGAGACCCAGTACTTC
J gene: TRBJ2-5
D gene: NA
V gene: TRBV6-5
clone size: once

CDR3 protein: CASSSYSQGMDTEAFF
CDR3 DNA: TGTGCCAGCAGCTCATACTCTCAGGGTATGGACACTGAAGCTTTCTTT
J gene: TRBJ1-1
D gene: NA
V gene: TRBV5-4
clone size: NA

CDR3 protein: CASSPIRFSGANVLTF
CDR3 DNA: TGTGCCAGCAGCCCCATACGCTTCTCTGGGGCCAACGTCCTGACTTTC
J gene: TRBJ2-6
D gene: NA
V gene: TRBV11-2
clone size: NA

CDR3 protein: CASSQDQEIQETQYF
CDR3 DNA: TGCGCCAGCAGCCAAGATCAGGAGATACAAGAGACCCAGTACTTC
J gene: TRBJ2-5
D gene: NA
V gene: TRBV4-1
clone size: once

CDR3 protein: CASSQVWGLDQETQYF
CDR3 DNA: TGCGCCAGCAGCCAAGTTTGGGGCCTGGACCAAGAGACCCAGTACTTC
J gene: TRBJ2-5
D gene: NA
V gene: TRBV4-1
clone size: NA

CDR3 protein: CASSEPGGSADTQYF
CDR3 DNA: TGTGCCAGCAGTGAACCGGGGGGAAGTGCAGATACGCAGTATTTT
J gene: TRBJ2-3
D gene: TRBD2
V gene: TRBV6-1
clone size: once

CDR3 protein: CASSESSGGNTGELFF
CDR3 DNA: TGCGCCAGCAGTGAGAGTAGCGGGGGCAACACCGGGGAGCTGTTTTTT
J gene: TRBJ2-2
D gene: TRBD2
V gene: TRBV10-1
clone size: NA

CDR3 protein: CASSLVAHPDPSREQYF
CDR3 DNA: TGTGCCAGCAGCTTGGTGGCACATCCGGATCCCAGTCGCGAGCAGTACTTC
J gene: TRBJ2-7
D gene: NA
V gene: TRBV5-8
clone size: once

CDR3 protein: CASFTQGRETQYF
CDR3 DNA: TGTGCCAGCTTTACTCAGGGGAGGGAGACCCAGTACTTC
J gene: TRBJ2-5
D gene: NA
V gene: TRBV5-6
clone size: NA

CDR3 protein: CASSYSENTEAFF
CDR3 DNA: TGTGCCAGCAGTTACTCCGAGAACACTGAAGCTTTCTTT
J gene: TRBJ1-1
D gene: NA
V gene: TRBV6-5
clone size: NA

CDR3 protein: CASSLTGTGLETQYF
CDR3 DNA: TGCGCCAGCAGCTTGACCGGGACAGGGTTGGAGACCCAGTACTTC
J gene: TRBJ2-5
D gene: TRBD1
V gene: TRBV5-1
clone size: few

CDR3 protein: CAWSTASNQPQHF
CDR3 DNA: TGTGCCTGGAGTACAGCTAGCAATCAGCCCCAGCATTTT
J gene: TRBJ1-5
D gene: NA
V gene: TRBV30
clone size: NA

CDR3 protein: CASSQDLPGVATDTQYF
CDR3 DNA: TGCGCCAGCAGCCAAGATCTTCCGGGGGTGGCCACAGATACGCAGTATTTT
J gene: TRBJ2-3
D gene: NA
V gene: TRBV4-1
clone size: NA

CDR3 protein: CASRSSRTDNSPLHF
CDR3 DNA: TGTGCCAGTAGATCTTCTCGGACAGATAATTCACCCCTCCACTTT
J gene: TRBJ1-6
D gene: NA
V gene: TRBV19
clone size: few

CDR3 protein: CASSLSSGVSGNTIYF
CDR3 DNA: TGTGCCAGCAGCTTAAGCTCTGGGGTCTCTGGAAACACCATATATTTT
J gene: TRBJ1-3
D gene: NA
V gene: TRBV7-2
clone size: NA

CDR3 protein: CAISRGEISPLHF
CDR3 DNA: TGTGCCATCAGTAGGGGGGAAATTTCACCCCTCCACTTT
J gene: TRBJ1-6
D gene: NA
V gene: TRBV10-3
clone size: NA

CDR3 protein: CASSQTPGTGSYEQYF
CDR3 DNA: TGCGCCAGCAGCCAAACCCCCGGGACAGGCTCCTACGAGCAGTACTTC
J gene: TRBJ2-7
D gene: TRBD1
V gene: TRBV4-3
clone size: NA

CDR3 protein: CASSPGGATNEKLFF
CDR3 DNA: TGTGCCAGCAGCCCCGGGGGTGCAACTAATGAAAAACTGTTTTTT
J gene: TRBJ1-4
D gene: NA
V gene: TRBV27
clone size: NA

CDR3 protein: CASSASGLAGQYF
CDR3 DNA: TGTGCCAGCAGTGCAAGCGGACTAGCGGGGCAGTATTTT
J gene: TRBJ2-3
D gene: TRBD2
V gene: TRBV25-1
clone size: NA

CDR3 protein: CASSQKMTGELFF
CDR3 DNA: TGCGCCAGCAGCCAAAAAATGACCGGGGAGCTGTTTTTT
J gene: TRBJ2-2
D gene: NA
V gene: TRBV5-1
clone size: NA

CDR3 protein: CASSQGGRLRTEAFF
CDR3 DNA: TGCGCCAGCAGCCAAGGGGGCCGCTTACGGACTGAAGCTTTCTTT
J gene: TRBJ1-1
D gene: NA
V gene: TRBV4-1
clone size: NA

CDR3 protein: CASSFRGTRHSPLHF
CDR3 DNA: TGTGCCAGCAGTTTCAGGGGGACAAGACATTCACCCCTCCACTTT
J gene: TRBJ1-6
D gene: TRBD1
V gene: TRBV27
clone size: NA

CDR3 protein: CASSLDRSLSSPLHF
CDR3 DNA: TGTGCCAGCAGCTTGGACAGGAGTTTGAGTTCACCCCTCCACTTT
J gene: TRBJ1-6
D gene: NA
V gene: TRBV5-6
clone size: few

CDR3 protein: CAWSVVQGSPYEQYF
CDR3 DNA: TGTGCCTGGAGTGTTGTACAGGGGTCTCCCTACGAGCAGTACTTC
J gene: TRBJ2-7
D gene: TRBD1
V gene: TRBV30
clone size: NA

CDR3 protein: CASSPRRVNTEAFF
CDR3 DNA: TGTGCCAGCAGTCCAAGGAGGGTGAACACTGAAGCTTTCTTT
J gene: TRBJ1-1
D gene: NA
V gene: TRBV6-6
clone size: NA

CDR3 protein: CASSRAAISTDTQYF
CDR3 DNA: TGTGCCAGCAGCCGGGCGGCGATTAGCACAGATACGCAGTATTTT
J gene: TRBJ2-3
D gene: NA
V gene: TRBV5-8
clone size: once

CDR3 protein: CASTVGIGGTDTQYF
CDR3 DNA: TGTGCCAGCACGGTCGGGATAGGTGGCACAGATACGCAGTATTTT
J gene: TRBJ2-3
D gene: NA
V gene: TRBV6-1
clone size: NA

CDR3 protein: CSPTSLAGPSGANVLTF
CDR3 DNA: TGCAGCCCGACGTCCTTAGCGGGACCTTCTGGGGCCAACGTCCTGACTTTC
J gene: TRBJ2-6
D gene: TRBD2
V gene: TRBV29-1
clone size: NA